This TCR beta chain was captured in a study of shared clonotypes between healthy human individuals. Study-wide background: Aged between 18 and 49, the donors were a couple of women and a few men. Study conclusions and caveats: Tissues were not sampled, only blood, and their repertoires likely differ.

The V gene's germline CDR1 is SGHRS and CDR2 YFSETQ. The CDR3 has 14 residues. Trimming cost V 0 bases and J 4 bases; bases outside gene matches: 3. Repertoires were generated with immunoSEQ multiplex PCR, while TCRdb's copy carries only in-frame clones and drops some. The repertoire holds 400,000 to 550,000 clones, 79% seen once, with about 12% in the top ten. All donors were healthy HIV-negative adults lacking recent acute infections or vaccinations. Caucasian adults residing in Nashville, Tennessee made up all the donors. Turning to this clone: The target antigen is unknown.

The rearrangement links TRBV5-1 to TRBJ2-5, with TRBD1 identical over 7 bases. Sequencing was performed on PBMCs. The TCR originated in a middle-aged woman in good health. Some clones in this sample may be carry-over from other donors' samples. Here the CDR3 reads CASSLEGARETQYF. CDR3 nucleotides: TGCGCCAGCAGCTTGGAGGGGGCCAGAGAGACCCAGTACTTC.